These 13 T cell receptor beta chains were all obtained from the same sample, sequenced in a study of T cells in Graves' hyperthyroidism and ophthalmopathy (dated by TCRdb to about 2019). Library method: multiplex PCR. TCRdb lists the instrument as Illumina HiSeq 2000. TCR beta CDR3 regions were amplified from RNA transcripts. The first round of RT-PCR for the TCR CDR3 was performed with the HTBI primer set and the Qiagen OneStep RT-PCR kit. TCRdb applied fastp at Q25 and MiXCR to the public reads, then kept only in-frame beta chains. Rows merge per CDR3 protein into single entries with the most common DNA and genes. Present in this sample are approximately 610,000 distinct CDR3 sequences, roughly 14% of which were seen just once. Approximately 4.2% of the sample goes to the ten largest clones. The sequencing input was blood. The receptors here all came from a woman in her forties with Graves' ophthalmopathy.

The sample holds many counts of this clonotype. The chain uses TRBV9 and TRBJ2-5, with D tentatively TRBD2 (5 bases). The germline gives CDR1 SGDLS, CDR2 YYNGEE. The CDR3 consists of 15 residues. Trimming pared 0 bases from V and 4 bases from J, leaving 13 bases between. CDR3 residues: CASSVGGSGSETQYF. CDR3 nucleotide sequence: TGTGCCAGCAGCGTAGGAGGGTCTGGGTCAGAGACCCAGTACTTC.

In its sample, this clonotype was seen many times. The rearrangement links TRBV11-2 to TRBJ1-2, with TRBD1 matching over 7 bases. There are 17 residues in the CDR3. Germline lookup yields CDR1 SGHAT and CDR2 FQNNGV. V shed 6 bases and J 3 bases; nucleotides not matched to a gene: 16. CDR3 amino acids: CASRPLQGERNDYGYTF. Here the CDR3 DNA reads TGTGCCAGCAGACCCCTCCAGGGGGAACGGAACGACTATGGCTACACCTTC.

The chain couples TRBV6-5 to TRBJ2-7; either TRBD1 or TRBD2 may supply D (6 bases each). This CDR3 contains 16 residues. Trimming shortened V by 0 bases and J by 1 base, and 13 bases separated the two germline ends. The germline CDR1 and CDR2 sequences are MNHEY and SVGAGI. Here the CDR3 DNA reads TGTGCCAGCAGTTACTCGGGGGGCACCGGGTCCTACGAGCAGTACTTC. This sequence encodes CASSYSGGTGSYEQYF.

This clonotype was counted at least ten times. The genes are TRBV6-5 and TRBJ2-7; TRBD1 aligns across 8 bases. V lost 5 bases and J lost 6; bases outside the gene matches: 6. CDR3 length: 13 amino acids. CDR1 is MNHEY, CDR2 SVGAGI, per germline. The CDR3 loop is CASSTRRGREQYF. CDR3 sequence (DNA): TGTGCCAGCAGTACCCGCAGGGGGCGCGAGCAGTACTTC.

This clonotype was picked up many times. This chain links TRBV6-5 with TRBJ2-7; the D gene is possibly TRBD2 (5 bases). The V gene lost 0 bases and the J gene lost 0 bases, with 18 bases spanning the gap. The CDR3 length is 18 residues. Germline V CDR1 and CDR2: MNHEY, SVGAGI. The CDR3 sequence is CASSYSIGRGQGSYEQYF. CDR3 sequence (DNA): TGTGCCAGCAGTTACTCGATTGGTCGCGGGCAAGGCTCCTACGAGCAGTACTTC.

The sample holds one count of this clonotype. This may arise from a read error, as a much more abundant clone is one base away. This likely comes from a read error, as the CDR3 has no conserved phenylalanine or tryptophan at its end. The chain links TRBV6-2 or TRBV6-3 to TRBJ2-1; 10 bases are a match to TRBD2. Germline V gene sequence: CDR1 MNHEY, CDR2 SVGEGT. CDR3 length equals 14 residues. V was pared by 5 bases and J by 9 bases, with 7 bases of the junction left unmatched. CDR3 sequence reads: CASSAPLAGVEQFS. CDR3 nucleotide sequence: TGTGCCAGCAGTGCCCCCCTAGCGGGAGTTGAGCAGTTCTCC.

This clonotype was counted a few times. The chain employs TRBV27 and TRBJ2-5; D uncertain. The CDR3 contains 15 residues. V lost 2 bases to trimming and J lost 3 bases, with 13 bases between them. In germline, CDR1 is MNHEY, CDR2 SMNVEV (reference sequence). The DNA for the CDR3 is TGTGCCAGCAGTTTAACCTGGGCAGCTGAAGAGACCCAGTACTTC. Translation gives CASSLTWAAEETQYF.

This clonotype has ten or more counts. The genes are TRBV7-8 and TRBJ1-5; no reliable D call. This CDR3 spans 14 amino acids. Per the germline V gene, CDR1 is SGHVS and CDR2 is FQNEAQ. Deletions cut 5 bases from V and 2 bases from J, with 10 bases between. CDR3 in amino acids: CASSRAAGNQPQHF. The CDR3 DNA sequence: TGTGCCAGCAGCCGCGCCGCGGGCAATCAGCCCCAGCATTTT. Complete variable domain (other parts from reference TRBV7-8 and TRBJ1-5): GAGVSQSPRYKVAKRGQDVALRCDPISGHVSLFWYQQALGQGPEFLTYFQNEAQLDKSGLPSDRFFAERPEGSVSTLKIQRTQQEDSAVYLCASSRAAGNQPQHFGDGTRLSIL.

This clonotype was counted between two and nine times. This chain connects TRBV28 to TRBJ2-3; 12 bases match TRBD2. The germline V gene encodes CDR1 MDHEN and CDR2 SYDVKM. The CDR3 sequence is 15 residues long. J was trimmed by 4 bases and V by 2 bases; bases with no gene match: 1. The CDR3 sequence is CASSLLAGGPDTQYF. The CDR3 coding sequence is TGTGCCAGCAGTTTACTAGCGGGAGGGCCAGATACGCAGTATTTT.

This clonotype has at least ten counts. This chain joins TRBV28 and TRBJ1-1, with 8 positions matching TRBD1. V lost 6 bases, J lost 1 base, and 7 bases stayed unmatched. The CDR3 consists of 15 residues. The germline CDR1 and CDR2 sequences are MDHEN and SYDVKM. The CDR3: CASSPFGTGNTEAFF. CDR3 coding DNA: TGTGCCAGCAGCCCCTTCGGGACAGGGAACACTGAAGCTTTCTTT.

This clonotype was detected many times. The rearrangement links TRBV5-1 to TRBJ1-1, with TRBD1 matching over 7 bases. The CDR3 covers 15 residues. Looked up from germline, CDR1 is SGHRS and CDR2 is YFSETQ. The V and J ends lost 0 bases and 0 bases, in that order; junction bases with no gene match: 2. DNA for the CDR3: TGCGCCAGCAGCTTGGGGGGACAGATGAACACTGAAGCTTTCTTT. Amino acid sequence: CASSLGGQMNTEAFF.

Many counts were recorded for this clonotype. The CDR3 protein is CAIQHLRGANSYEQYF. CDR3 DNA: TGTGCCATTCAGCACCTCAGGGGCGCCAACTCCTACGAGCAGTACTTC. V and J are TRBV11-1 and TRBJ2-7; perhaps TRBD1 as D (6 bases). The CDR3 is 16 amino acids. V gave up 10 bases and J gave up 0 bases, with 22 bases separating them. Germline V gene sequence: CDR1 SGHAT, CDR2 FQDESV (reference sequence).

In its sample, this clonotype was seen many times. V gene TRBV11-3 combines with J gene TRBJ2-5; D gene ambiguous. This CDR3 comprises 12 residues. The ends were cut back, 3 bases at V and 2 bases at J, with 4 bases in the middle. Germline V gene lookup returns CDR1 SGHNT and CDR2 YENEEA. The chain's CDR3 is CASSFIQETQYF. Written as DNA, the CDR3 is TGTGCCAGCAGCTTTATTCAAGAGACCCAGTACTTC.